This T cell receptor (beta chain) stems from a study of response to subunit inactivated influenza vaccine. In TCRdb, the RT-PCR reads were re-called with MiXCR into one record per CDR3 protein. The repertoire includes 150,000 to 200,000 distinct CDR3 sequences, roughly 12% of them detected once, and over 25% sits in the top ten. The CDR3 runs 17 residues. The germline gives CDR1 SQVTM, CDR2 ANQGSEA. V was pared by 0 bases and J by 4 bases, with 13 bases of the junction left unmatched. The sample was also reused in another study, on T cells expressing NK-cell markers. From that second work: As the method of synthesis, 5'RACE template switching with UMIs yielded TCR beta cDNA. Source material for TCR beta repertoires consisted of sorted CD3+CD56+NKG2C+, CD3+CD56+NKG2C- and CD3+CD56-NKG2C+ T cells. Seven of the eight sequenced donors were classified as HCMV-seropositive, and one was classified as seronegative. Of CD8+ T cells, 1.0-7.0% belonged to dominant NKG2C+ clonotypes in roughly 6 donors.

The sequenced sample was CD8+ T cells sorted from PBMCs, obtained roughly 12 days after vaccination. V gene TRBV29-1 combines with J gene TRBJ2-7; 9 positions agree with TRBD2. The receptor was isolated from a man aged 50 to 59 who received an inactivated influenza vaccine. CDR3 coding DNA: TGCAGCGTTGAAGATTACGTTCCTAGCGGGATAGGGTACGAGCAGTACTTC. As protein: CSVEDYVPSGIGYEQYF.